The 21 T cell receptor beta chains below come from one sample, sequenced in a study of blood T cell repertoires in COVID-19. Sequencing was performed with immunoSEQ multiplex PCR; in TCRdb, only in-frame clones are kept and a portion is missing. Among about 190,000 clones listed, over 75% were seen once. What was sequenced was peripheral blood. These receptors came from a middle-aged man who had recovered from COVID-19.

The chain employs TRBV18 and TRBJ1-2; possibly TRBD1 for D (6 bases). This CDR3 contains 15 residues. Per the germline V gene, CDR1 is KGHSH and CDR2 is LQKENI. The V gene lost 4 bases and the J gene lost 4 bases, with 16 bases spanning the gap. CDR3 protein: CASSLLQQGPYGYTF. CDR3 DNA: TGTGCCAGCTCACTCCTTCAACAGGGACCCTATGGCTACACCTTC.

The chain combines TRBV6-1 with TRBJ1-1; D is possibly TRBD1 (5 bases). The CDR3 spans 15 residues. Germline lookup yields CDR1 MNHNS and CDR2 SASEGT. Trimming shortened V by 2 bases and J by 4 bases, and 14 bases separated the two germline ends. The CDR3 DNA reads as TGTGCCAGCAGTGAATTCGCCAGGGTGGGCACTGAAGCTTTCTTT. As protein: CASSEFARVGTEAFF.

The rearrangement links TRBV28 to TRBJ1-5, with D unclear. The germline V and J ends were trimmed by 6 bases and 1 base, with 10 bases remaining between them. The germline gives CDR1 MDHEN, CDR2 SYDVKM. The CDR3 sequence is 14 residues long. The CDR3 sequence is CASSTGNSNQPQHF. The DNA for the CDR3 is TGTGCCAGCAGCACGGGGAACAGCAATCAGCCCCAGCATTTT.

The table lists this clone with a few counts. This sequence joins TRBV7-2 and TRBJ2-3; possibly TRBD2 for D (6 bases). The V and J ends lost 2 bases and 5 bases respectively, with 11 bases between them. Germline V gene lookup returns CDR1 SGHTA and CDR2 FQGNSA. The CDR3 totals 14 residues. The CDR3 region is CASSLQWGGDTQYF. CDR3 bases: TGTGCCAGCAGCTTACAGTGGGGAGGAGATACGCAGTATTTT.

The CDR3 region has the DNA TGTGCCAGTAGTACCCCACTAGCACCCCGGAGTGAGCAGTTCTTC. Its protein product is CASSTPLAPRSEQFF. The chain joins TRBV19 to TRBJ2-1, with D perhaps matching TRBD2 (6 bases). The V gene's germline CDR1 is LNHDA and CDR2 SQIVND (reference sequence). The CDR3 totals 15 residues. V was pared by 4 bases and J by 9 bases, with 19 bases between.

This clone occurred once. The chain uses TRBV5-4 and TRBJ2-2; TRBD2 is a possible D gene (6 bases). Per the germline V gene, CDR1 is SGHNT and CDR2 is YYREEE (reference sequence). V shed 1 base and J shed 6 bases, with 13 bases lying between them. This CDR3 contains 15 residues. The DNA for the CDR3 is TGTGCCAGCAGCTTGAACCGGGAGCTTGCCGGGGAGCTGTTTTTT. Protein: CASSLNRELAGELFF.

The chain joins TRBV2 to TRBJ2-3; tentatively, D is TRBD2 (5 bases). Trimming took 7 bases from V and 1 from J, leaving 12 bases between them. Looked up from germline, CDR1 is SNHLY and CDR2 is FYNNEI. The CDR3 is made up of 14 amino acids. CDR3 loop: CASTFEEGTDTQYF. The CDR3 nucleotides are TGTGCCAGCACTTTCGAGGAGGGCACAGATACGCAGTATTTT.

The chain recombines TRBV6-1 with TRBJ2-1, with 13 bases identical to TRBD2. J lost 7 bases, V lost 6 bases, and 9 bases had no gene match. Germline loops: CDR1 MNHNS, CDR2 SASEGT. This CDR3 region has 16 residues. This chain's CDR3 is CASSETSGGGENEQFF. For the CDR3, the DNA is TGTGCCAGCAGCGAAACTAGCGGGGGGGGTGAGAATGAGCAGTTCTTC.

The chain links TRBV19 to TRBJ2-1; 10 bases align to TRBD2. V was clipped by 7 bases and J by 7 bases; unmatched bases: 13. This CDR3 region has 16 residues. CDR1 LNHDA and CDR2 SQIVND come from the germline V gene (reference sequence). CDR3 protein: CASTPGASGSLNEQFF. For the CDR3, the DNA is TGTGCCAGTACCCCAGGGGCTAGCGGGAGTTTGAATGAGCAGTTCTTC.

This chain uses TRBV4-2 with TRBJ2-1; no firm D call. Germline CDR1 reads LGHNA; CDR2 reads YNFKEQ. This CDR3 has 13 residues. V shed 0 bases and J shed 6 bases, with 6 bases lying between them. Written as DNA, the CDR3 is TGTGCCAGCAGCCAAGATCCTAGCAATGAGCAGTTCTTC. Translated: CASSQDPSNEQFF.

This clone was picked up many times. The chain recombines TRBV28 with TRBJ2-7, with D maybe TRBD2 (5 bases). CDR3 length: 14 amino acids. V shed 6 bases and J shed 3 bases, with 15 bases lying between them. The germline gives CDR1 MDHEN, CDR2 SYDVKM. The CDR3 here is CASSLTAGFYEQYF. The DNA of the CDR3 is TGTGCCAGCAGCCTAACGGCGGGTTTCTACGAGCAGTACTTC.

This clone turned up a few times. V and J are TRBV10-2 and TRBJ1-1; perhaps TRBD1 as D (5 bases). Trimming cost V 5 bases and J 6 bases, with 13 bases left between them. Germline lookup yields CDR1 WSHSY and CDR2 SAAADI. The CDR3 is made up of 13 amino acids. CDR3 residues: CASSPGGLAEAFF. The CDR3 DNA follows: TGCGCCAGCAGTCCCGGGGGTCTAGCTGAAGCTTTCTTT.

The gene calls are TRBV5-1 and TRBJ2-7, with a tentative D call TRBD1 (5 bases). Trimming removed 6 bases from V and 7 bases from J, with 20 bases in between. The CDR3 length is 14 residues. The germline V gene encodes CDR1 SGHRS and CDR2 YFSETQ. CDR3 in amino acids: CASKPAAGLGEQYF. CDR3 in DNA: TGCGCCAGCAAACCCGCGGCAGGGTTGGGAGAGCAGTACTTC.

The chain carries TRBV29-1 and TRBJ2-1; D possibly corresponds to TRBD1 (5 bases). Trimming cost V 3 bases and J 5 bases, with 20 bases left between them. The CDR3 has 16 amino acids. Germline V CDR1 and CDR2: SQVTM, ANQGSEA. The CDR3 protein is CSVESDAWTHDNEQFF. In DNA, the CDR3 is TGCAGCGTTGAGAGCGATGCCTGGACACACGACAATGAGCAGTTCTTC.

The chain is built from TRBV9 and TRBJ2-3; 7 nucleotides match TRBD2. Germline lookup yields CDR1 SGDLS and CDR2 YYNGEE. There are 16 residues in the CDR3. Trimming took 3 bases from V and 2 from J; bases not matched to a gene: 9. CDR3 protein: CASSAQDSGSTDTQYF. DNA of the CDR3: TGTGCCAGCAGCGCACAAGATAGCGGGTCCACAGATACGCAGTATTTT.

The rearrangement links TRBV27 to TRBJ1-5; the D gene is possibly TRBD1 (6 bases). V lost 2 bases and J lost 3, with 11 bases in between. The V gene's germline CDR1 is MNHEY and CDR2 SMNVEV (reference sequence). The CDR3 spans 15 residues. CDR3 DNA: TGTGCCAGCAGTTTAGGCAGGGGAAACAATCAGCCCCAGCATTTT. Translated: CASSLGRGNNQPQHF.

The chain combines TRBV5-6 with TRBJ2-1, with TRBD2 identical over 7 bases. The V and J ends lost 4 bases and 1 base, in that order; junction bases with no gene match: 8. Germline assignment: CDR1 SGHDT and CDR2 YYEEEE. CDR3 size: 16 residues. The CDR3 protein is CASSGTGTTSYNEQFF. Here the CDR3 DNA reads TGTGCCAGCAGCGGGACCGGGACTACTTCCTACAATGAGCAGTTCTTC.

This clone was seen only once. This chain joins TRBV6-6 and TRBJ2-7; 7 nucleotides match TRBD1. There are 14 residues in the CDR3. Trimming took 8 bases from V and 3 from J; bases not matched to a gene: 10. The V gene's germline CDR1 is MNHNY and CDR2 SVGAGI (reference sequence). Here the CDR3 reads CASGEQGYSYEQYF. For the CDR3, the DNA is TGTGCCAGCGGAGAACAGGGGTATAGCTACGAGCAGTACTTC.

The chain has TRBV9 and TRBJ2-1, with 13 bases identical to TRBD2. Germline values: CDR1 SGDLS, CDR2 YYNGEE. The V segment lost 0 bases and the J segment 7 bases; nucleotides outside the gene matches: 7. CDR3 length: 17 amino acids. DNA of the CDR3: TGTGCCAGCAGCGTAGCTACAGGACTAGCGGGAGTTAATGAGCAGTTCTTC. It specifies CASSVATGLAGVNEQFF.

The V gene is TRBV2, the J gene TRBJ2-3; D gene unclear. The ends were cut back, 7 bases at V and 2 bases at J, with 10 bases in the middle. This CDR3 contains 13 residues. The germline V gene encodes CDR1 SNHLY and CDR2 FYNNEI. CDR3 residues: CASIVQFTDTQYF. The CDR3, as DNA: TGTGCCAGCATTGTCCAGTTCACAGATACGCAGTATTTT. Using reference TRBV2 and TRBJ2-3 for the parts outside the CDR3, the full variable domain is EPEVTQTPSHQVTQMGQEVILRCVPISNHLYFYWYRQILGQKVEFLVSFYNNEISEKSEIFDDQFSVERPDGSNFTLKIRSTKLEDSAMYFCASIVQFTDTQYFGPGTRLTVL.

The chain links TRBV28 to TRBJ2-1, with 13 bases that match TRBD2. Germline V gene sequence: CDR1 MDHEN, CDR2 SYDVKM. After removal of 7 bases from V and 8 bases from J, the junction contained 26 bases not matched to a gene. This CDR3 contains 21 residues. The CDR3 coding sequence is TGTGCCAGCACCCCCCCCCGACGGACTACTAGCGGGAGGGCCGAGTCCTATGAGCAGTTCTTC. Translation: CASTPPRRTTSGRAESYEQFF.